A selection of T cell receptor beta chains follows, all from one sample in a study of T-cell reconstitution after alpha-beta-depleted transplantation in children. A single record per CDR3 protein comes from TCRdb applying MiXCR to the PCR reads. Of 350,000 to 450,000 distinct CDR3 sequences listed, roughly 20% are singletons. Material: PBMCs from the stem cell graft donor, obtained from the stem cell graft. The receptors originated from a human donor who donated a stem cell graft to a child with acute myeloid leukemia. Each CDR3 is given with its conserved first and last residue. A D gene is named only where the DNA matches it firmly. Not all rows give a size; the values are once, few, many and, for expanded clones, a class.

TRBD1,TRBV6-4,.,TRBJ1-6,TGTGCCAGCAGCCCGACAGGGACTTATTCACCCCTCCACTTT,CASSPTGTYSPLHF
TRBD1,TRBV6-1,few,TRBJ1-3,TGTGCCAGCGGGGACAGCCGGGCTGGAAACACCATATATTTT,CASGDSRAGNTIYF
TRBD1,TRBV12-3/TRBV12-4,.,TRBJ1-5,TGTGCCAGCAGTTTAAGGGACAGCCTTAATCAGCCCCAGCATTTT,CASSLRDSLNQPQHF
.,TRBV20-1,.,TRBJ1-4,TGCAGTGCTAGTCGGACAGCCAATGAAAAACTGTTTTTT,CSASRTANEKLFF
TRBD2,TRBV10-3,few,TRBJ2-3,TGTGCCATCAGTGATTTGGGGACTAGCGGGAATACGCAGTATTTT,CAISDLGTSGNTQYF
.,TRBV29-1,few,TRBJ2-1,TGCAGCGTTGACCGGACTAACTCCTACAATGAGCAGTTCTTC,CSVDRTNSYNEQFF
.,TRBV12-3/TRBV12-4,.,TRBJ2-2,TGTGCCAGCAGCCGTCCCGGGGAGCTGTTTTTT,CASSRPGELFF
TRBD1,TRBV5-1,once,TRBJ2-1,TGCGCCAGCAGCTACGGACGGGACAGCTCCTACAATGAGCAGTTCTTC,CASSYGRDSSYNEQFF
TRBD2,TRBV13,.,TRBJ2-1,TGTGCCAGCAGCCCCGGGACTAGCTCCAATGAGCAGTTCTTC,CASSPGTSSNEQFF
.,TRBV6-1,.,TRBJ2-3,TGTGCCAGCAGTGAAAGGAACAGAAACACAGATACGCAGTATTTT,CASSERNRNTDTQYF
.,TRBV12-3/TRBV12-4,many,TRBJ2-5,TGTGCCAGCAGTTTAAGAGAGACCCAGTACTTC,CASSLRETQYF
.,TRBV27,.,TRBJ2-3,TGTGCCAGCAGTCCCGGGACCCCCGGGGCAGATACGCAGTATTTT,CASSPGTPGADTQYF
.,TRBV20-1,many,TRBJ2-5,TGCAGTGCTAGAGATCAGGGCAGGGAGACCCAGTACTTC,CSARDQGRETQYF
.,TRBV20-1,many,TRBJ2-7,TGCAGTGCTACCACGGGGCTCTCCTCCTACGAGCAGTACTTC,CSATTGLSSYEQYF
.,TRBV4-2,.,TRBJ2-5,TGTGCCAGCAGCCAAAGTGGTGGTGGCAGAGAGACCCAGTACTTC,CASSQSGGGRETQYF
.,TRBV4-1,many,TRBJ2-5,TGCGCCAGCAGCCTGGGCAATTCCTTCGGCGAGACCCAGTACTTC,CASSLGNSFGETQYF
.,TRBV7-8,few,TRBJ2-7,TGTGCCAGCAGCTTAGCCCAGGGGTACTCCTACGAGCAGTACTTC,CASSLAQGYSYEQYF
.,TRBV5-1,many,TRBJ2-7,TGCGCCAGCAGCTTGGGCAGGAGATACGAGCAGTACTTC,CASSLGRRYEQYF
TRBD2,TRBV12-3/TRBV12-4,.,TRBJ2-7,TGTGCCAGCAGCCATAGCGGGAGTAACTACGAGCAGTACTTC,CASSHSGSNYEQYF
.,TRBV20-1,few,TRBJ1-2,TGCAGTGCTAGAGATCTGGTAGCTAACTATGGCTACACCTTC,CSARDLVANYGYTF
.,TRBV5-1,.,TRBJ2-7,TGCGCCAGCCGGGCCCTCAGAGACTCCTACGAGCAGTACTTC,CASRALRDSYEQYF
.,TRBV20-1,many,TRBJ2-7,TGCAGTGCGAGACAGTCCTACGAGCAGTACTTC,CSARQSYEQYF
.,TRBV20-1,many,TRBJ2-1,TGCAGTGCTAACCGGAAAGCAGGGGAATTCCGGCAGTTCTTC,CSANRKAGEFRQFF
.,TRBV6-5,.,TRBJ1-1,TGTGCCAGCAGTTACTCCCTTGGGAAGAACACTGAAGCTTTCTTT,CASSYSLGKNTEAFF
TRBD2,TRBV29-1,.,TRBJ2-1,TGCAGCGTTGAAGCTAGCGGGATCTATGAGCAGTTCTTC,CSVEASGIYEQFF
.,TRBV15,few,TRBJ2-1,TGTGCCACCAGCAGAGACGGTTACACCGAGAATGAGCAGTTCTTC,CATSRDGYTENEQFF
.,TRBV24-1,.,TRBJ2-1,TGTGCCACCAGTGACCCCTTAGCGAGCTCCTACAATGAGCAGTTCTTC,CATSDPLASSYNEQFF
.,TRBV12-3/TRBV12-4,once,TRBJ2-1,TGTGCCAGCAGTTCCCGCGGAGCGGTCTCCTACAATGAGCAGTTCTTC,CASSSRGAVSYNEQFF
.,TRBV29-1,many,TRBJ2-7,TGCAGCGTTGAACCGGTAGCCGGAGTGCAGTACTTC,CSVEPVAGVQYF
.,TRBV5-1,few,TRBJ2-2,TGCGCCAGCCTGGGGGCGAACACCGGGGAGCTGTTTTTT,CASLGANTGELFF
TRBD2,TRBV5-1,once,TRBJ2-3,TGCGCCAGCAGCTTGGTAGGACTAGCGGGAACAGATACGCAGTATTTT,CASSLVGLAGTDTQYF
TRBD2,TRBV28,once,TRBJ2-7,TGTGCCAGCAGGTCCCCCGGGGGGAGTTACGAGCAGTACTTC,CASRSPGGSYEQYF
TRBD2,TRBV28,.,TRBJ2-1,TGTGCCAGCAGCCCGACTAAAAGCGGGGCCTACAATGAGCAGTTCTTC,CASSPTKSGAYNEQFF
TRBD2,TRBV18,.,TRBJ2-1,TGTGCCAGCTCACCACAGCGGGAGGTCAATGAGCAGTTCTTC,CASSPQREVNEQFF
.,TRBV5-1,many,TRBJ2-1,TGCGCCAGCAGCTTGGGTCCGGGAGCTAATGAGCAGTTCTTC,CASSLGPGANEQFF
TRBD2,TRBV12-3/TRBV12-4,.,TRBJ2-7,TGTGCCAGCAGTTTAGGGGGAAAGCGGGACGACGAGCAGTACTTC,CASSLGGKRDDEQYF
TRBD2,TRBV4-2,.,TRBJ2-7,TGTGCCAGCAGCCAAGGGATGGGTTTAGCGGGAGCAATTTACGAGCAGTACTTC,CASSQGMGLAGAIYEQYF
.,TRBV7-6,few,TRBJ1-1,TGTGCCAGCAGCTTAGGAGCCCAGGCTCTCAGTGAAGCTTTCTTT,CASSLGAQALSEAFF
.,TRBV5-1,.,TRBJ2-5,TGCGCCAGCAGCTTGACCGGACGGCTGGAGACCCAGTACTTC,CASSLTGRLETQYF
TRBD1,TRBV5-1,few,TRBJ1-2,TGCGCCAGCAGCTCGGACAGGGCGGACTATGGCTACACCTTC,CASSSDRADYGYTF
.,TRBV12-3/TRBV12-4,.,TRBJ2-3,TGTGCCAGCAGCCCTAGACCCACAGATACGCAGTATTTT,CASSPRPTDTQYF
.,TRBV29-1,.,TRBJ2-3,TGCAGCGTTGAAGGACTCGAGGATACGCAGTATTTT,CSVEGLEDTQYF
.,TRBV15,.,TRBJ2-2,TGTGCCACCGAGGCTACCGGGGAGCTGTTTTTT,CATEATGELFF
.,TRBV6-1,.,TRBJ2-7,TGTGCCAGCCTATTCGACCTAGGCTCCTACGAGCAGTACTTC,CASLFDLGSYEQYF
.,TRBV12-3/TRBV12-4,few,TRBJ1-1,TGTGCCAGCAGTTCAGACGTGGGGACTGAAGCTTTCTTT,CASSSDVGTEAFF